The rows below give T cell receptor beta chains drawn from one sample of a study of OX40 agonist ivuxolimab in advanced cancers. Some clones are missing from TCRdb's copy, which holds only in-frame ones; the method was immunoSEQ multiplex PCR. Of some 99,000 clones in the sample, approximately 94% were seen once. This specimen consisted of CD4+ or CD8+ T cells sorted from blood, obtained in a trial of the OX40 agonist ivuxolimab. The receptors derive from an adult with an advanced solid tumor such as melanoma, head and neck, liver or kidney cancer. CDR3s include the opening cysteine and the closing phenylalanine or tryptophan. Each record gives: J gene, V gene, CDR3 protein.

>TRBJ1-1|TRBV7-9
CASSLAGGGGGHTEAFF
>TRBJ2-1|TRBV6-1
CASSEINEQFF
>TRBJ1-5|TRBV2
CASSVRQGSSSNQPQHF
>TRBJ2-5|TRBV9
CASSVDGGAGTQYF
>TRBJ1-1|TRBV28
CASSSGTAIMNTEAFF
>TRBJ2-1|TRBV9
CASSVGDRAYNEQFF
>TRBJ2-2|TRBV5-4
CASSPVGGQGATGELFF
>TRBJ1-2|TRBV6-4
CASSEESGGGYGYTF
>TRBJ2-7|TRBV14
CASSQGYEQYF
>TRBJ1-1|TRBV10-3
CAISQGAGYAEAFF
>TRBJ2-1|TRBV18
CASSPRSGAKNEQFF
>TRBJ2-5|TRBV15
CATSEASETQYF
>TRBJ1-2|TRBV9
CASSVRRGYGYTF
>TRBJ1-1|TRBV6-5
CASSFLLGQGSTEAFF
>TRBJ2-7|TRBV7-2
CASSLEFAVSSYEQYF
>TRBJ2-3|TRBV4-3
CASRKAGGSTDTQYF
>TRBJ1-1|TRBV7-8
CASSLEGGFRRSEAFF
>TRBJ1-1|TRBV25-1
CASRQGAGAFF
>TRBJ2-1|TRBV27
CASSGLGGSLNEQFF
>TRBJ2-7|TRBV7-9
CASSATGDEQYF
>TRBJ1-3|TRBV7-6
CASSLQSAATGNTIYF
>TRBJ2-5|TRBV10-1
CAIPRYRGTGGPQETQYF
>TRBJ2-1|TRBV5-4
CASSFATSVARSSYNEQFF
>TRBJ1-5|TRBV11-3
CASSLVPYSSQPQHF
>TRBJ1-1|TRBV7-9
CASSSGQGMNTEAFF
>TRBJ2-3|TRBV10-1
CASREGLAGADTQYF
>TRBJ2-2|TRBV6-5
CASSPSSTGELFF